The 14 T cell receptor beta chains in this list originate from one sample, sequenced in a study of shared clonotypes between healthy human individuals. It was CD45RO-negative cells, positively selected for CCR7, that made up naive CD8 cells, with terminally differentiated effector memory CD45RA+ cells excluded. The repertoire was sequenced with immunoSEQ multiplex PCR; TCRdb's copy has only in-frame clones and lacks some. The table has around 2,000,000 clones, about 95% seen once. The sequencing input was naive CD8+ T cells sorted from blood. The origin of the receptors is a man between 18 and 29 years old in good health.

The genes are TRBV5-6 and TRBJ1-5, with D perhaps TRBD1 (6 bases). Germline-derived CDR1 and CDR2 are SGHDT and YYEEEE. The CDR3 totals 15 residues. V was cut by 0 bases and J by 4 bases, with 11 bases left in between. CDR3 amino acids: CASSLGQVGNQPQHF. Written as DNA, the CDR3 is TGTGCCAGCAGCTTGGGACAGGTGGGAAATCAGCCCCAGCATTTT. Together with reference TRBV5-6 and TRBJ1-5, the CDR3 gives the full variable domain: DAGVTQSPTHLIKTRGQQVTLRCSPKSGHDTVSWYQQALGQGPQFIFQYYEEEERQRGNFPDRFSGHQFPNYSSELNVNALLLGDSALYLCASSLGQVGNQPQHFGDGTRLSIL.

As DNA, the CDR3 is TGTGCCAGCAGCCCTTTAGCGGGGGTGGCCTACGAGCAGTACTTC. This gives the protein CASSPLAGVAYEQYF. The rearrangement uses TRBV27 and TRBJ2-7; 9 nucleotides line up with TRBD2. Germline assignment: CDR1 MNHEY and CDR2 SMNVEV (reference sequence). V was clipped by 6 bases and J by 2 bases; unmatched bases: 8. This CDR3 contains 15 residues.

V and J are TRBV6-1 and TRBJ2-3, with no clear D. Trimming removed 3 bases from V and 6 bases from J, with 19 bases in between. The V gene's germline CDR1 is MNHNS and CDR2 SASEGT. This CDR3 has 16 amino acids. As DNA, the CDR3 is TGTGCCAGCAGTGATTACGTCGACGGGCTAGGGGATACGCAGTATTTT. This codes for CASSDYVDGLGDTQYF.

This clone was detected a few times. In the same sample, other DNA sequences code for this CDR3. CDR3 DNA: TGTGCCAGCAGCTTCACCGGGGAGCTGTTTTTT. Translation gives CASSFTGELFF. The chain has TRBV28 and TRBJ2-2, with unresolved D. CDR3 length: 11 amino acids. Germline CDR1 reads MDHEN; CDR2 reads SYDVKM. V was trimmed by 6 bases and J by 4 bases, leaving 3 bases between them.

This chain joins TRBV7-9 and TRBJ2-3; 7 nucleotides agree with TRBD2. In germline, CDR1 is SEHNR, CDR2 FQNEAQ (reference sequence). The J segment lost 2 bases and the V segment lost 2 bases, leaving 7 bases of the junction unmatched. The CDR3 is made up of 16 amino acids. As DNA, the CDR3 is TGTGCCAGCAGCTTACTGGAAGCGGGACTCACAGATACGCAGTATTTT. It specifies CASSLLEAGLTDTQYF.

The V call is TRBV7-6, the J call TRBJ2-2; 10 bases match TRBD2. V shed 1 base, J shed 7 bases, and the junction held 9 bases outside the gene matches. The CDR3 is 17 amino acids. Germline V CDR1 and CDR2: SGHVS, FNYEAQ. The CDR3 coding sequence is TGTGCCAGCAGCTTAGAGGCTAGCGGGAGTAATGTCGGGGAGCTGTTTTTT. Its protein product is CASSLEASGSNVGELFF.

This chain links TRBV5-1 with TRBJ1-1; D not certain. Germline CDR1 SGHRS, CDR2 YFSETQ. The CDR3 spans 14 residues. Trimming took off 4 bases at V and 4 bases at J, with 14 bases between the two ends. DNA of the CDR3: TGCGCCAGCAGCCCAACGGGGTGGGGCACTGAAGCTTTCTTT. It yields the protein CASSPTGWGTEAFF.

CDR3 nucleotide sequence: TGTGCCAGCAGCTCCCTCTTAGCGGGAACCCCTTACAATGAGCAGTTCTTC. It encodes CASSSLLAGTPYNEQFF. The rearrangement uses TRBV7-6 and TRBJ2-1; 8 bases map to TRBD2. With V trimmed by 4 bases and J by 4 bases, 12 bases remained unmatched. The germline V gene encodes CDR1 SGHVS and CDR2 FNYEAQ. The CDR3 consists of 17 residues.

The V and J genes are TRBV5-6 and TRBJ2-1; 11 nucleotides align to TRBD2. This CDR3 comprises 14 residues. The V gene's germline CDR1 is SGHDT and CDR2 YYEEEE. J was trimmed by 6 bases and V by 9 bases; bases with no gene match: 8. The chain's CDR3 is CATCSGGAGNEQFF. DNA of the CDR3: TGTGCCACCTGTAGCGGGGGGGCCGGCAATGAGCAGTTCTTC.

The chain couples TRBV6-6 to TRBJ1-4; D remains unclear. CDR1 and CDR2 from the germline V gene are MNHNY and SVGAGI (reference sequence). The CDR3 spans 14 residues. Trimming shortened V by 5 bases and J by 0 bases, and 7 bases separated the two germline ends. The CDR3 nucleotides read TGTGCCAGCAGTCAATTTGCAACTAATGAAAAACTGTTTTTT. It specifies CASSQFATNEKLFF.

The chain is built from TRBV5-4 and TRBJ1-1; no definite D call. Germline assignment: CDR1 SGHNT and CDR2 YYREEE (reference sequence). Trimming removed 6 bases from V and 4 bases from J, with 16 bases in between. There are 14 residues in the CDR3. CDR3: CASTPVAEGTEAFF. The CDR3 DNA follows: TGTGCCAGCACCCCAGTGGCTGAGGGCACTGAAGCTTTCTTT.

V is TRBV19 and J is TRBJ2-7; a possible D gene is TRBD1 (5 bases). Per the germline V gene, CDR1 is LNHDA and CDR2 is SQIVND (reference sequence). Trimming removed 5 bases from V and 2 bases from J, with 16 bases in between. This CDR3 contains 15 residues. In DNA form, the CDR3 reads TGTGCCAGTAGTCCAATAACAGGTCCCCCCTACGAGCAGTACTTC. Translating it yields CASSPITGPPYEQYF.

A single count supports this clone. The J gene is TRBJ1-1, the V gene TRBV27; D call uncertain. The CDR3 covers 13 residues. Trimming pared 7 bases from V and 1 base from J, leaving 10 bases between. The V gene's germline CDR1 is MNHEY and CDR2 SMNVEV (reference sequence). Here the CDR3 reads CASMAFGNTEAFF. The CDR3 DNA reads TGTGCCAGCATGGCCTTCGGGAACACTGAAGCTTTCTTT.

The genes are TRBV11-3 and TRBJ2-7; either TRBD1 or TRBD2 may fit D (5 bases each). Germline values: CDR1 SGHNT, CDR2 YENEEA. The CDR3 spans 17 residues. Trimming took off 0 bases at V and 3 bases at J, with 18 bases between the two ends. The CDR3 bases are TGTGCCAGCAGCTTAGATGCACGGGGCCAATTCTACTACGAGCAGTACTTC. Protein product: CASSLDARGQFYYEQYF.